These 6 T cell receptor beta chains share one sample of origin, sequenced in a study of blood T cells in healthy people across ages. Combining a sample-barcoded 5' primer with a J-beta primer mix, a second PCR ran for about 7 to 12 cycles. TCRdb re-derived calls from the 5' RACE reads in MiXCR, one entry per CDR3 protein. The sample lists hundreds of thousands of distinct CDR3 sequences, 25% to 30% seen once, with around 3% in the top ten. The data were also submitted as part of a second study, on T cells of mothers and their children.

The source material was blood. The receptors were sampled from a boy aged 5-17 years in good health.

This clonotype was observed a few times. The V gene is TRBV24-1, the J gene TRBJ2-3; D is perhaps TRBD1 (5 bases). From germline, CDR1 is KGHDR and CDR2 SFDVKD. With 1 base removed from V and 0 bases from J, the gap between germline ends came to 10 bases. The length of the CDR3 is 16 residues. Written as DNA, the CDR3 is TGTGCCACCAGTGATTTCAGGGAAACTAGCACAGATACGCAGTATTTT. Protein product: CATSDFRETSTDTQYF.

This clonotype was picked up a small number of times. The chain is built from TRBV7-8 and TRBJ1-4; 9 bases are a match to TRBD1. The CDR3 contains 16 residues. Germline trimming cut 1 base from V and 7 bases from J; bases unmatched to any gene: 7. Germline V gene lookup returns CDR1 SGHVS and CDR2 FQNEAQ. The CDR3 spells CASSLGGQGTREKLFF. CDR3 bases: TGTGCCAGCAGCTTAGGCGGACAGGGGACTCGTGAAAAACTGTTTTTT.

This clonotype was found a few times. The CDR3 loop reads CASSQGRLVDTF. The CDR3 bases are TGTGCCAGCAGCCAAGGCCGGTTGGTCGACACCTTC. V and J are TRBV3-1 and TRBJ1-2; D is undetermined. Trimming pared 1 base from V and 12 bases from J, leaving 12 bases between. Germline CDR1 LGHDT, CDR2 YNNKEL (reference sequence). This CDR3 region has 12 residues.

The gene calls are TRBV6-5 and TRBJ2-5; D is possibly TRBD2 (7 bases). V was pared by 4 bases and J by 1 base, with 16 bases between. The CDR3 spans 16 residues. Germline V CDR1 and CDR2: MNHEY, SVGAGI. In nucleotides, the CDR3 is TGTGCCAGCAGTTCCCTCGACGGGGGGCCCCAAGAGACCCAGTACTTC. Its protein is CASSSLDGGPQETQYF.

The CDR3 sequence: CASSPTAAGANVLTF. Written as DNA, the CDR3 is TGTGCCAGCTCGCCCACAGCGGCGGGGGCCAACGTCCTGACTTTC. J is TRBJ2-6 and V is TRBV18, with D possibly TRBD2 on 5 matching bases. The CDR3 contains 15 residues. Germline V gene sequence: CDR1 KGHSH, CDR2 LQKENI. Trimming stripped 6 bases from V and 4 bases from J, with 13 bases between.

This clonotype was seen a few times. The V gene is TRBV3-1, the J gene TRBJ2-2; 8 bases line up with TRBD2. The junction had 0 bases not matched to a gene; V was cut back by 3 bases and J by 6 bases. The germline gives CDR1 LGHDT, CDR2 YNNKEL (reference sequence). This CDR3 is built from 13 residues. CDR3 nucleotide sequence: TGTGCCAGCAGCCAGCGGGGGGCCGGGGAGCTGTTTTTT. It translates to CASSQRGAGELFF.